The 25 T cell receptor beta chains below come from one sample, sequenced in a study of blood T cell repertoires in COVID-19. The method was immunoSEQ multiplex PCR; TCRdb's version includes in-frame clones alone and lacks a portion of them. In the table there are 150,000 or so clones, 80% of which are singletons. The sample taken for sequencing was PBMCs or T cells enriched from blood (not recorded which). The receptors originated from a woman aged 55-70 years who had recovered from COVID-19.

This chain joins TRBV6-5 and TRBJ2-5, with 8 nucleotides matching TRBD1. Per germline, CDR1 MNHEY and CDR2 SVGAGI. The J segment lost 2 bases and the V segment lost 5 bases, leaving 4 bases of the junction unmatched. The CDR3 length is 14 residues. This CDR3 reads CASSPGGSQETQYF. The CDR3 bases are TGTGCCAGCAGTCCAGGGGGCTCTCAAGAGACCCAGTACTTC.

V and J are TRBV14 and TRBJ2-3, with 8 positions matching TRBD2. The V and J ends lost 2 bases and 9 bases, in that order; junction bases with no gene match: 7. The CDR3 runs 14 residues. Germline-derived CDR1 and CDR2 are SGHDN and FVKESK. Here the CDR3 DNA reads TGTGCCAGCAGCCAACTACTAGCGGCGGCGACGCAGTATTTT. Translation: CASSQLLAAATQYF.

The chain is built from TRBV4-2 and TRBJ2-5, with TRBD1 as a possible D gene (5 bases). Germline assignment: CDR1 LGHNA and CDR2 YNFKEQ. The CDR3 loop spans 13 amino acids. With 4 bases removed from V and 1 base from J, the gap between germline ends came to 7 bases. This CDR3 reads CASSLQVQETQYF. The CDR3 DNA is TGTGCCAGCAGCCTACAGGTCCAAGAGACCCAGTACTTC.

This chain connects TRBV6-6 to TRBJ1-2; 7 nucleotides align to TRBD1. The germline gives CDR1 MNHNY, CDR2 SVGAGI (reference sequence). The CDR3 length is 15 residues. The V gene end was trimmed by 8 bases and the J gene end by 4 bases; junction bases not matched to a gene: 13. The CDR3 loop reads CASRDFGQEAYGYTF. The CDR3 coding sequence is TGTGCCAGCCGAGATTTTGGACAGGAGGCCTATGGCTACACCTTC.

The gene calls are TRBV14 and TRBJ1-2, with D possibly matching TRBD1 (6 bases). Trimming left V 2 bases short and J 8 bases short, with 15 bases between. This CDR3 region has 14 residues. Germline-derived CDR1 and CDR2 are SGHDN and FVKESK. CDR3 residues: CASSQNDRTEGYTF. The CDR3 nucleotides read TGTGCCAGCAGCCAAAACGACAGGACCGAAGGCTACACCTTC.

V and J are TRBV12-5 and TRBJ1-1, with D possibly TRBD1 on 6 matching bases. Trimming removed 6 bases at V and 0 bases at J, with 11 bases between. Germline CDR1 is LGHNT and CDR2 is FRNRAP. CDR3 length: 14 residues. The CDR3, as DNA: TGTGCTAGTGGCCGACAGGCCATGAACACTGAAGCTTTCTTT. Protein sequence: CASGRQAMNTEAFF.

The rearrangement joins TRBV12-3 or TRBV12-4 to TRBJ1-2; D is ambiguous. Deletions cut 4 bases from V and 2 bases from J, with 8 bases between. The CDR3 consists of 13 residues. For the CDR3, the DNA is TGTGCCAGCAGTTACTCCAGGAACTATGGCTACACCTTC. Its translation: CASSYSRNYGYTF.

J is TRBJ2-1 and V is TRBV19, with TRBD2 identical over 8 bases. The CDR3 is made up of 14 amino acids. V dropped 4 bases and J dropped 5; count of bases not matched to a gene: 4. Per the germline V gene, CDR1 is LNHDA and CDR2 is SQIVND (reference sequence). The CDR3 sequence is CASSTGGPNNEQFF. CDR3 bases: TGTGCCAGTAGTACGGGGGGGCCGAACAATGAGCAGTTCTTC.

The chain carries TRBV10-2 and TRBJ1-1; 7 bases agree with TRBD1. CDR1 is WSHSY, CDR2 SAAADI, per germline. Trimming took 6 bases from V and 1 from J; bases not matched to a gene: 5. The CDR3 is made up of 14 amino acids. CDR3 DNA: TGCGCCAGCAGCTACAGGGGTGGGAACACTGAAGCTTTCTTT. It translates to CASSYRGGNTEAFF.

This chain links TRBV6-5 with TRBJ1-2; 7 bases are shared with TRBD1. In germline, CDR1 is MNHEY, CDR2 SVGAGI. The J segment lost 1 base and the V segment lost 6 bases, leaving 8 bases of the junction unmatched. The CDR3 is 15 amino acids. The CDR3 DNA is TGTGCCAGCAGAGAGGGGGCGACTTATAACTATGGCTACACCTTC. Protein product: CASREGATYNYGYTF.

The gene calls are TRBV30 and TRBJ1-2, with 11 positions matching TRBD1. The J segment lost 2 bases and the V segment lost 4 bases, leaving 12 bases of the junction unmatched. Germline CDR1 reads GTSNPN; CDR2 reads SVGIG (reference sequence). This CDR3 spans 17 amino acids. The CDR3 coding sequence is TGTGCCTGGAAGGGACAGGGGGAGTATTACGGGAACTATGGCTACACCTTC. It codes for CAWKGQGEYYGNYGYTF. Filled out from reference TRBV30 and TRBJ1-2, the complete variable domain reads SQTIHQWPATLVQPVGSPLSLECTVEGTSNPNLYWYRQAAGRGLQLLFYSVGIGQISSEVPQNLSASRPQDRQFILSSKKLLLSDSGFYLCAWKGQGEYYGNYGYTFGSGTRLTVV.

The gene calls are TRBV30 and TRBJ1-1, with D possibly TRBD1 on 6 matching bases. The CDR3 totals 13 residues. V gave up 6 bases and J gave up 4 bases, with 15 bases separating them. CDR1 GTSNPN and CDR2 SVGIG come from the germline V gene (reference sequence). In nucleotides, the CDR3 is TGTGCCTGCGGACAGAGGTTTGGCACTGAAGCTTTCTTT. Protein product: CACGQRFGTEAFF.

The chain has TRBV2 and TRBJ1-3; 10 nucleotides agree with TRBD1. V trimming: 6 bases; J trimming: 2 bases; junction bases outside the gene matches: 7. CDR3 length: 16 amino acids. The germline V gene encodes CDR1 SNHLY and CDR2 FYNNEI. The CDR3 DNA is TGTGCCAGCAGCGCTACCGGGACAGGGGCTGGAAACACCATATATTTT. Translating gives CASSATGTGAGNTIYF.

The rearrangement links TRBV7-9 to TRBJ2-3; tentatively, D is TRBD2 (5 bases). Germline loops: CDR1 SEHNR, CDR2 FQNEAQ (reference sequence). This CDR3 is built from 13 residues. V was clipped by 5 bases and J by 5 bases, with 11 bases between them. The CDR3 DNA reads TGTGCCAGCAGCCAGCTAGAGGGAGATACGCAGTATTTT. Protein product: CASSQLEGDTQYF. The entire variable domain, with the rest obtained from reference TRBV7-9 and TRBJ2-3, is as follows: DTGVSQNPRHKITKRGQNVTFRCDPISEHNRLYWYRQTLGQGPEFLTYFQNEAQLEKSRLLSDRFSAERPKGSFSTLEIQRTEQGDSAMYLCASSQLEGDTQYFGPGTRLTVL.

The V call is TRBV18, the J call TRBJ1-6; TRBD1 agrees at 7 bases. Germline trimming cut 3 bases from V and 4 bases from J; bases unmatched to any gene: 6. The CDR3 length is 16 residues. CDR1 KGHSH and CDR2 LQKENI come from the germline V gene. The CDR3, as DNA: TGTGCCAGCTCACCCGACAGGGCGCTGTATAATTCACCCCTCCACTTT. This sequence encodes CASSPDRALYNSPLHF.

The V call is TRBV6-1, the J call TRBJ1-4; 7 nucleotides match TRBD1. Germline CDR1 and CDR2: MNHNS and SASEGT. V shed 4 bases and J 6 bases; nucleotides not matched to a gene: 14. This CDR3 has 17 residues. Here the CDR3 DNA reads TGTGCCAGCAGTGGGCGTGCGATGGAGGGGGCCCATGAAAAACTGTTTTTT. It codes for CASSGRAMEGAHEKLFF.

V usage is TRBV6-5 and J usage is TRBJ2-3, with a weak D call TRBD1 (5 bases). Germline V CDR1 and CDR2: MNHEY, SVGAGI. The CDR3 consists of 14 residues. The V end lost 4 bases, the J end lost 0 bases, and 8 bases lay between the germline ends. The CDR3 bases are TGTGCCAGCAGTTGGGGCAAGAGCACAGATACGCAGTATTTT. Its translation is CASSWGKSTDTQYF.

This chain connects TRBV5-1 to TRBJ1-2; D perhaps matches TRBD1 (5 bases). The germline CDR1 and CDR2 sequences are SGHRS and YFSETQ. V was shortened by 7 bases and J by 0 bases, with 10 bases between the two germline ends. The CDR3 totals 13 residues. CDR3 coding DNA: TGCGCCAGCGGGCAGGGCCCTAACTATGGCTACACCTTC. The encoded protein is CASGQGPNYGYTF.

The V call is TRBV7-2, the J call TRBJ1-2; 8 bases align to TRBD1. V shed 5 bases and J 0 bases; nucleotides not matched to a gene: 5. CDR1 is SGHTA and CDR2 is FQGNSA in the germline V gene. The length of the CDR3 is 15 residues. For the CDR3, the DNA is TGTGCCAGCAGCACCCGGACAGGGCCTAACTATGGCTACACCTTC. Residues: CASSTRTGPNYGYTF. Combining the CDR3 with reference TRBV7-2 and TRBJ1-2 gives the whole variable domain GAGVSQSPSNKVTEKGKDVELRCDPISGHTALYWYRQSLGQGLEFLIYFQGNSAPDKSGLPSDRFSAERTGGSVSTLTIQRTQQEDSAVYLCASSTRTGPNYGYTFGSGTRLTVV.

With respect to this clone: This CDR3 is also generated by other DNA sequences in the sample. The CDR3 DNA is TGTGCCAGCAGTGAAATAGGGACAGGGAACACCGGGGAGCTGTTTTTT. Protein: CASSEIGTGNTGELFF. J is TRBJ2-2 and V is TRBV2; 8 bases are shared with TRBD1. V shed 2 bases and J 1 base; nucleotides not matched to a gene: 3. Germline-derived CDR1 and CDR2 are SNHLY and FYNNEI. CDR3 length: 16 amino acids.

This clone was detected a few times. The chain links TRBV4-2 to TRBJ2-7; D might be TRBD1 (7 bases). CDR3 length equals 14 residues. CDR1 LGHNA and CDR2 YNFKEQ come from the germline V gene. Trimming took 6 bases from V and 5 from J, leaving 17 bases between them. CDR3 residues: CASSWQGGSDEQYF. The CDR3 DNA is TGTGCCAGCAGTTGGCAGGGGGGATCTGACGAGCAGTACTTC.

V gene TRBV18 combines with J gene TRBJ1-1, with D tentatively TRBD1 (6 bases). The V and J ends lost 5 bases and 1 base respectively, with 8 bases between them. Germline-derived CDR1 and CDR2 are KGHSH and LQKENI. This CDR3 is built from 13 residues. The CDR3: CASSGGQNTEAFF. CDR3 sequence (DNA): TGTGCCAGCTCAGGGGGACAGAACACTGAAGCTTTCTTT.

CDR3 residues: CASSLGHRDTTYEQYF. As DNA, the CDR3 is TGCGCCAGCAGCCTGGGACACCGGGACACCACCTACGAGCAGTACTTC. The chain couples TRBV5-1 to TRBJ2-7; possible D gene TRBD1, 6 bases. Trimming removed 4 bases from V and 2 bases from J, with 19 bases in between. This CDR3 has 16 residues. In germline, CDR1 is SGHRS, CDR2 YFSETQ.

The chain employs TRBV11-2 and TRBJ2-3; the D gene is possibly TRBD1 (6 bases). There are 14 residues in the CDR3. Trimming left V 5 bases short and J 6 bases short, with 15 bases between. The germline gives CDR1 SGHAT, CDR2 FQNNGV. CDR3 in amino acids: CASSVQGYYDTQYF. The CDR3 region has the DNA TGTGCCAGCAGCGTACAGGGTTATTACGATACGCAGTATTTT.

The chain couples TRBV29-1 to TRBJ1-1; 8 bases are shared with TRBD1. CDR3 length: 11 residues. The V gene's germline CDR1 is SQVTM and CDR2 ANQGSEA. Trimming took 4 bases from V and 11 from J; bases not matched to a gene: 6. CDR3 nucleotides: TGCAGCGTTGTATTGGACAGGGTGGCTTTCTTT. Residues: CSVVLDRVAFF.